This TCR beta chain was sequenced in a study of regulatory T cells in long-lasting Graves disease. Study results and caveats: Gene preferences differed: TRBV28, TRBJ1-2, TRBJ2-5 in persistent cases.

Time point here: persistent/refractory GD, antithyroid drugs over 5 years with positive TRAb. After RNA was extracted from PBMCs, the TCR library was made from it. The CDR3 is 17 residues long. Germline trimming cut 6 bases from V and 0 bases from J; bases unmatched to any gene: 11. The germline gives CDR1 MNHNS, CDR2 SASEGT. At least ten counts were recorded for this clonotype. What it binds is unknown. To make TCR beta libraries, researchers used iRepertoire HTBI primers and Arm-PCR of CDR3 regions. As originally analysed: Spanning all samples, the identified segments comprised around 64 TRBV and around 13 TRBJ. TCRdb itself ran the multiplex PCR reads through MiXCR, one entry per CDR3 protein. The V and J calls shown here were made by TCRdb, not taken from the authors' results. This table holds 350,000 to 500,000 distinct CDR3 sequences, roughly a fifth found once.

The sequence was obtained from a female donor with Graves disease. Sample: peripheral blood mononuclear cells (PBMCs), taken when the disease was refractory, from a patient treated with antithyroid drugs. This sequence joins TRBV6-1 and TRBJ1-2; 9 nucleotides agree with TRBD1. Here the CDR3 DNA reads TGTGCCAGCAGGGGAACGGGACAGGGAGAGGCTAACTATGGCTACACCTTC. The encoded protein is CASRGTGQGEANYGYTF.